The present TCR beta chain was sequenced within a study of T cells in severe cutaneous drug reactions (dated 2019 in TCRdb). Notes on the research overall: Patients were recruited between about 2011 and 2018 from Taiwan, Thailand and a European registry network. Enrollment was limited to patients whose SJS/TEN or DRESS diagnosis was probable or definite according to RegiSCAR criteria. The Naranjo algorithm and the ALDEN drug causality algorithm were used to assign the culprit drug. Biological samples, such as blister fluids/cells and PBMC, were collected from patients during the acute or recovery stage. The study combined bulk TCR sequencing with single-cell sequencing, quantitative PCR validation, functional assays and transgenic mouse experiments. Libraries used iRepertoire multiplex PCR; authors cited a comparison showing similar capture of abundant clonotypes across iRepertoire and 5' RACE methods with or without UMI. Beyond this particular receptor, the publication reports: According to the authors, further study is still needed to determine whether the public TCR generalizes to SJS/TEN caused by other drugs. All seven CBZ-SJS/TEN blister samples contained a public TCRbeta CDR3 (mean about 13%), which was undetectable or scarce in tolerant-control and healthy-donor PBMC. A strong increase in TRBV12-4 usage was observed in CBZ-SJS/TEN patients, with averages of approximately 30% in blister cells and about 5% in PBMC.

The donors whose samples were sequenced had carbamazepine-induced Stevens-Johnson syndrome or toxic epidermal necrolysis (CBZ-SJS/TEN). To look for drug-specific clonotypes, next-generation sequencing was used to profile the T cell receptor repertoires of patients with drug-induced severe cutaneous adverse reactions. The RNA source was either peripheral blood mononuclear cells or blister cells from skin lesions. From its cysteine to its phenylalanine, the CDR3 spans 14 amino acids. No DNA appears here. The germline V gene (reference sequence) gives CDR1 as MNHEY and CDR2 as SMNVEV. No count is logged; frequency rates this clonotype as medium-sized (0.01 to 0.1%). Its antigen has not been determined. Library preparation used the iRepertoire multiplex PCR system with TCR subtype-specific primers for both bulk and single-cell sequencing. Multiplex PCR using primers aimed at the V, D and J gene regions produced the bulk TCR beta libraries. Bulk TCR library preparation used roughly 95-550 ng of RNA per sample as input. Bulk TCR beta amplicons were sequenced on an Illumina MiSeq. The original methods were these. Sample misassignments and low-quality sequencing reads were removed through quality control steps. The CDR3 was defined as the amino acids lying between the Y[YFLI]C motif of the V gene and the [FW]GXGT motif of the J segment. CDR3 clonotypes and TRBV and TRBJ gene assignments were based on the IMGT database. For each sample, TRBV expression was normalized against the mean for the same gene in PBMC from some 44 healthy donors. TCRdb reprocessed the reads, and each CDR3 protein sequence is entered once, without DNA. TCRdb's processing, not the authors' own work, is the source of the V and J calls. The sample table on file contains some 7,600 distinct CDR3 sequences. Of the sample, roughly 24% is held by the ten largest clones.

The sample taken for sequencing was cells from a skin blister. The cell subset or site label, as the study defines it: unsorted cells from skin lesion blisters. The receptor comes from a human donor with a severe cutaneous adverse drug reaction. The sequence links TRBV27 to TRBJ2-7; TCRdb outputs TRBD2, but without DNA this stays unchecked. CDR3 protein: CASSLSRDQREQYF.